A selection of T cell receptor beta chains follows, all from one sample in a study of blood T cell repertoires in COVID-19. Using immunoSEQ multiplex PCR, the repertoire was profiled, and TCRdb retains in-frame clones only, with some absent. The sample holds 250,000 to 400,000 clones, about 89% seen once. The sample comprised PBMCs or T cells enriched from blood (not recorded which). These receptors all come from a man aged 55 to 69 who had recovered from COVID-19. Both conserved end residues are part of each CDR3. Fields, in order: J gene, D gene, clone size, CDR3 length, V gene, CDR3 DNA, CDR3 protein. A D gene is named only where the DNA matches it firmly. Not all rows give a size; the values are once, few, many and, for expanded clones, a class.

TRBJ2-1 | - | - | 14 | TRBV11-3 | TGTGCCAGCAGCTTAGGGAGCTCCTACAATGAGCAGTTCTTC | CASSLGSSYNEQFF
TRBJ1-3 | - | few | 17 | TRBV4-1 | TGCGCCAGCAGCCCCTTACAGAAGACCTACTCTGGAAACACCATATATTTT | CASSPLQKTYSGNTIYF
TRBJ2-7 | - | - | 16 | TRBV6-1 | TGTGCCAGCAGTGAAGCGTGGGGAGGTTGGGGCGACGAGCAGTACTTC | CASSEAWGGWGDEQYF
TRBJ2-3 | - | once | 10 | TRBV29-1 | TGCAGCGTTGAAGTAGCGACGCAGTATTTT | CSVEVATQYF
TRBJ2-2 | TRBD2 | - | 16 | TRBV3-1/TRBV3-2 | TGTGCCAGCAGCCAATCAGCGGGAGGGGTCACCGGGGAGCTGTTTTTT | CASSQSAGGVTGELFF
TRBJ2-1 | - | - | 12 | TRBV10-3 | TGTGCCATCAGCGGGACTGGCGATGAGCAGTTCTTC | CAISGTGDEQFF
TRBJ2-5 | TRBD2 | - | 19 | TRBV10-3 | TGTGCCATCAGTGAGCCGGGACTAGCGGGGAGCCAGAGCGGTGGGACCCAGTACTTC | CAISEPGLAGSQSGGTQYF
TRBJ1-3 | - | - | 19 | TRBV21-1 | TGTGCCAGCAGCACCCCGGGACAACCCAGTCCGCGGTCTGGAAACACCATATATTTT | CASSTPGQPSPRSGNTIYF
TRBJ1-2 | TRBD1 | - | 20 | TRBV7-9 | TGTGCCAGCAGCAGAGACAGGGTAAAAGGGCCACCCTCTCCTAACTATGGCTACACCTTC | CASSRDRVKGPPSPNYGYTF
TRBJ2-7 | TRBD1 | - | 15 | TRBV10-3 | TGTGCCATCAGTCCACAGGGGAAAAACACCTACGAGCAGTACTTC | CAISPQGKNTYEQYF
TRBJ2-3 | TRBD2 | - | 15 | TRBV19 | TGTGCCAGTTCGGGACTAGCGGGAGCAGGGGATACGCAGTATTTT | CASSGLAGAGDTQYF
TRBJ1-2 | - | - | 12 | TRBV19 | TGTGCCAGTAGTCAACAGCTCTATGGCTACACCTTC | CASSQQLYGYTF
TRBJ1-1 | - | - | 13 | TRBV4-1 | TGCGCCAGCAGCCAAGATGTCGATCTCGGGGCTTTCTTT | CASSQDVDLGAFF
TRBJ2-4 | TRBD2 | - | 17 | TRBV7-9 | TGTGCCAGCAGCTTAGAAAGCGGGGCCTTAGCCAAAAACATTCAGTACTTC | CASSLESGALAKNIQYF
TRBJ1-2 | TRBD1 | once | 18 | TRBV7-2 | TGTGCCAGCAGCTTAGTTACGGGACAGGGTATTTCTACGGTTGGCTACACCTTC | CASSLVTGQGISTVGYTF
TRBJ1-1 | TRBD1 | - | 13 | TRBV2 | TGTGCCAGCAGCGGACAGGCGAACACTGAAGCTTTCTTT | CASSGQANTEAFF
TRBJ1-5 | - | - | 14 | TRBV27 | TGTGCCAGCAGTTCCCAGGGTAGCAATCAGCCCCAGCATTTT | CASSSQGSNQPQHF
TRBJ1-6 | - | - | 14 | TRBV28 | TGTGCCAGCAGCTCACATGGGAGTAATTCACCCCTCCACTTT | CASSSHGSNSPLHF
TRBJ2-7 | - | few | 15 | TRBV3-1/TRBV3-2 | TGTGCCAGCAGCCAAGGTTCTCGACAGCAGTACGAGCAGTACTTC | CASSQGSRQQYEQYF
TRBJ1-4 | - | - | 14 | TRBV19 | TGTGCCAGTAGTATGCGACAGACTAATGAAAAACTGTTTTTT | CASSMRQTNEKLFF
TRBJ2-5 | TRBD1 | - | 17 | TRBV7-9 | TGTGCCAGCAGCACCTGGGACAGGGCAATTGTTAGCGGGACCCAGTACTTC | CASSTWDRAIVSGTQYF
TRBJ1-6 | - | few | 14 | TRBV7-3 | TGTGCCAGCAGCCACGGGACAAATAATTCACCCCTCCACTTT | CASSHGTNNSPLHF
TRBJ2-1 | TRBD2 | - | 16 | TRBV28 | TGTGCCAGCAGTTCCCCCACTAGCGGGTTCTACAATGAGCAGTTCTTC | CASSSPTSGFYNEQFF
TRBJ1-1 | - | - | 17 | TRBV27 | TGTGCCAGCAGTTTAAAAGGAGGGGCTGGGGTGAACACTGAAGCTTTCTTT | CASSLKGGAGVNTEAFF
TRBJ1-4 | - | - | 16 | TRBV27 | TGTGCCAGCAGTTTAACCCCCACACAGTATAATGAAAAACTGTTTTTT | CASSLTPTQYNEKLFF
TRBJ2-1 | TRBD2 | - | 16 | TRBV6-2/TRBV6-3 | TGTGCCAGCAGTGATTTTAGCGGGAGAGGATCCAATGAGCAGTTCTTC | CASSDFSGRGSNEQFF
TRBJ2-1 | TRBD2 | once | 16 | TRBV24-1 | TGTGCCACCAGTGTGGCTAGCGGAGACCGCTACAATGAGCAGTTCTTC | CATSVASGDRYNEQFF
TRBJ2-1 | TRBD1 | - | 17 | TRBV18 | TGTGCCAGCTCACCTTCGTGGACAGGGGGAGGACACAATGAGCAGTTCTTC | CASSPSWTGGGHNEQFF
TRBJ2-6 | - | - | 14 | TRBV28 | TGTGCCAGCAGTTCCAACTCTGGGGCCAACGTCCTGACTTTC | CASSSNSGANVLTF
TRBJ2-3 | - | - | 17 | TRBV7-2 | TGTGCCAGCAGCTTAAGGGGACTGTCCTCTAGCACAGATACGCAGTATTTT | CASSLRGLSSSTDTQYF
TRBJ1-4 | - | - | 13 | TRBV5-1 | TGCGCCAGCAGGGGCAGCAACAATGAAAAACTGTTTTTT | CASRGSNNEKLFF
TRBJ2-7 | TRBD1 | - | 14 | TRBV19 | TGTGCCAGTAGTTTTCAACAGGGGGTGTACGAGCAGTACTTC | CASSFQQGVYEQYF
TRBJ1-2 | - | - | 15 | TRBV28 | TGTGCCAGCAGTCCTACAGGGATAGCCTTCTATGGCTACACCTTC | CASSPTGIAFYGYTF
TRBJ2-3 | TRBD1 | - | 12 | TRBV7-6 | TGTGCCAGCAGCCAACAGGGGTGGGCGCAGTATTTT | CASSQQGWAQYF
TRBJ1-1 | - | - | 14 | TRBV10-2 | TGCGCCAGCAGTGAGCAGGGTGGTCTTACTGAAGCTTTCTTT | CASSEQGGLTEAFF
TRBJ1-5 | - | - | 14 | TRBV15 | TGTGCCACCAGCAGACGGGGTGGCAATCAGCCCCAGCATTTT | CATSRRGGNQPQHF
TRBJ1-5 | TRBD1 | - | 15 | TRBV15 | TGTGCCACCAGCCAGGACAGGGGGCCCAATCAGCCCCAGCATTTT | CATSQDRGPNQPQHF
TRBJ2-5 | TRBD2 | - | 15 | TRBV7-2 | TGTGCCAGCAGCCAAAATAGCGGGGGCAAAGAGACCCAGTACTTC | CASSQNSGGKETQYF
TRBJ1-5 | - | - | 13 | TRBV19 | TGTGCCAGTAGTACCAACAGAGGGCAGCCCCAGCATTTT | CASSTNRGQPQHF
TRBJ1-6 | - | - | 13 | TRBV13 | TGTGCCAGCAGCCCCCGAGACATATCACCCCTCCACTTT | CASSPRDISPLHF
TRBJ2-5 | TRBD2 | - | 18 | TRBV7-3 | TGTGCCAGCAGCCCGGGACTAGCGGGAGATGCCCGGTGGGAGACCCAGTACTTC | CASSPGLAGDARWETQYF
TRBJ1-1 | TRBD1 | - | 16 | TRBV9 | TGTGCCAGCAGCGTAGAGGGCAGGGGGCCGAACACTGAAGCTTTCTTT | CASSVEGRGPNTEAFF
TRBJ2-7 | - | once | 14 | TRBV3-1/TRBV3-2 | TGTGCCAGCAGCCAGCGGGGGCCTACAAGCGAGCAGTACTTC | CASSQRGPTSEQYF
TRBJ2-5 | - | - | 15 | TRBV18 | TGTGCCAGCTCACCACCGACCCAGGTCCGAGAGACCCAGTACTTC | CASSPPTQVRETQYF
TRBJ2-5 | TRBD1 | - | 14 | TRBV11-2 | TGTGCCAGCAGCTTCAACAGGGGGAAAGAGACCCAGTACTTC | CASSFNRGKETQYF
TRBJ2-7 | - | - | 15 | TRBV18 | TGTGCCAGCTCACCTACTAGGTTCTCCCCCTACGGGCAGTACTTC | CASSPTRFSPYGQYF
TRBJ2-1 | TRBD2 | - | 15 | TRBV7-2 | TGTGCCAGCAGCTTAGGCGGTAGCGGGAGCTATGAGCAGTTCTTC | CASSLGGSGSYEQFF
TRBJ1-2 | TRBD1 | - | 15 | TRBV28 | TGTGCCAGCAGTCCAACACTCGGGACAGAAGATGGCTACACCTTC | CASSPTLGTEDGYTF
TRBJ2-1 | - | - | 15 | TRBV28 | TGTGCCAGCAGGAAAGACTTAAGCTCCTACAATGAGCAGTTCTTC | CASRKDLSSYNEQFF
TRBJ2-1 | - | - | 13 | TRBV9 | TGTGCCAGCAGCGTATTAGCGAGCAATGAGCAGTTCTTC | CASSVLASNEQFF
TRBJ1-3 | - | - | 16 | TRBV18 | TGTGCCAGCTCACCACAGGCGGGGGCTACTGGAAACACCATATATTTT | CASSPQAGATGNTIYF
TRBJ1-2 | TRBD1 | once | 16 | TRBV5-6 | TGTGCCAGCAGCTCACTTACGGGACAGGGGATCTATGGCTACACCTTC | CASSSLTGQGIYGYTF
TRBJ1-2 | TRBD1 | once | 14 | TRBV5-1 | TGCGCCAGCAGCTTGCCGCAGGGGGGAGGAGGCTACACCTTC | CASSLPQGGGGYTF
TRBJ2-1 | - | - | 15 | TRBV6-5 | TGTGCCAGCAGTTACTCTTCGGGAAACTACAATGAGCAGTTCTTC | CASSYSSGNYNEQFF
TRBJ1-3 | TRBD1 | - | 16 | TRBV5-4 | TGTGCCAGCAGCTTGGCCTCAGGGGGCTTCGGAAACACCATATATTTT | CASSLASGGFGNTIYF
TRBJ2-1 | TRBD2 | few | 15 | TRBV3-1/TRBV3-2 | TGTGCCAGCAGCCCGGGACTAGCCGCTTACAATGAGCAGTTCTTC | CASSPGLAAYNEQFF
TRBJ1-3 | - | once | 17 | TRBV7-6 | TGTGCCAGCAGCTTAGCGGAGGGGATCAGCGCTGGAAACACCATATATTTT | CASSLAEGISAGNTIYF